Sequencing of this T cell receptor beta chain was carried out in a study of blood T cell repertoires in COVID-19. In the study overall: T cells, B-cell-depleted T cells, or PBMCs supplied cDNA or gDNA.

Trimming removed 0 bases at V and 8 bases at J, with 16 bases between. Germline-derived CDR1 and CDR2 are GTSNPN and SVGIG (reference sequence). The CDR3 is made up of 14 amino acids. Original handling: The authors estimated nucleated cell counts from reference gene primer amplification. This table comes from immunoSEQ multiplex PCR, and its TCRdb copy is limited to in-frame clones, with some not included. V, J and clone size are those of that table, while D and trimming were read from the DNA. The data contain about 160,000 clones, approximately 81% of them singletons. The chain uses TRBV30 and TRBJ1-2, with TRBD1 as a possible D gene (6 bases). The source of this sequence is a human donor with acute or convalescent COVID-19. The donor label of this sample is uncertain. Sequencing was done on a sample of peripheral blood. The CDR3 DNA sequence: TGTGCCTGGAGTGTGTCGGGGGGCGGTGTGGGCTACACCTTC. Protein sequence: CAWSVSGGGVGYTF.